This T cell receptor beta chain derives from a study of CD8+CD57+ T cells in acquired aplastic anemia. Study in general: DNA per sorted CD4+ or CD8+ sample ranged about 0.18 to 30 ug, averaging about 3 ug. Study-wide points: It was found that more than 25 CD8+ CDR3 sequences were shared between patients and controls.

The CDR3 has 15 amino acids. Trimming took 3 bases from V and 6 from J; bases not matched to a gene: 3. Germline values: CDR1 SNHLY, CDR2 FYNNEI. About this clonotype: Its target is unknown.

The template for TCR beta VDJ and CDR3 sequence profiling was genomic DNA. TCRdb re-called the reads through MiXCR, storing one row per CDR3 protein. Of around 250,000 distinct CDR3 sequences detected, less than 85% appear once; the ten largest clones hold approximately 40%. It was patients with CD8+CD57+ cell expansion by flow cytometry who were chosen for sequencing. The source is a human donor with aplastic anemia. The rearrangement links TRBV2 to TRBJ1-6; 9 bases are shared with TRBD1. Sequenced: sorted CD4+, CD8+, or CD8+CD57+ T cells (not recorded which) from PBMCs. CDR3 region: CASSDLGQGNSPLHF. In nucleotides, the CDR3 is TGTGCCAGCAGTGACTTGGGACAGGGTAATTCACCCCTCCACTTT. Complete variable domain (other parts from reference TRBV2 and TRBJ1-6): EPEVTQTPSHQVTQMGQEVILRCVPISNHLYFYWYRQILGQKVEFLVSFYNNEISEKSEIFDDQFSVERPDGSNFTLKIRSTKLEDSAMYFCASSDLGQGNSPLHFGNGTRLTVT.